Below, one T cell receptor (beta chain) is given with its context. Libraries were prepared by immunoSEQ multiplex PCR; TCRdb keeps only in-frame clonotypes and omits some of them. The table has roughly 30,000 clones, 75% to 90% seen once. The ends were cut back, 3 bases at V and 3 bases at J, with 6 bases in the middle. This CDR3 has 12 residues. This sample is drawn from a study of T cell responses to AZD1222 COVID-19 vaccine. The sample consisted of peripheral blood, taken on day 0 of AZD1222 vaccination. The genes are TRBV12-3 or TRBV12-4 and TRBJ2-7; D gene ambiguous. This receptor was identified in an adult in good health. The CDR3 DNA follows: TGTGCCAGCAGTTTTTCTGGCTACGAGCAGTACTTC. It translates to CASSFSGYEQYF.